This TCR beta chain was profiled in a study of blood T cell repertoires in COVID-19. Background on the study: From the United States, Italy and Spain came samples of acute and convalescent COVID-19. T cells, B-cell-depleted T cells, or PBMCs provided the cDNA or gDNA that served as material.

J was trimmed by 5 bases and V by 0 bases; bases with no gene match: 1. Germline CDR1 and CDR2: MNHNS and SASEGT. CDR3 length: 14 residues. Study processing details: It was from reference gene primer amplification that nucleated cell counts were estimated. Data came from immunoSEQ multiplex PCR; TCRdb stores just in-frame clones and leaves some out. V, J and clone size are taken as reported in that table, and D and trimming were inferred from the DNA itself. The sample includes about 260,000 clones, around 90% of them seen just once. V and J are TRBV6-1 and TRBJ1-5; 7 positions match TRBD1. The sequence came from a man between 40 and 49 years old who had been exposed to COVID-19. Input material: PBMCs or T cells enriched from blood (not recorded which). The CDR3, as DNA: TGTGCCAGCAGTGAAGCAGGGGGCTATCAGCCCCAGCATTTT. Residues: CASSEAGGYQPQHF.